This T cell receptor beta chain was identified during a study of T cells in Graves' hyperthyroidism and ophthalmopathy. Looked up from germline, CDR1 is SGHAT and CDR2 is FQNNGV. V lost 2 bases to trimming and J lost 5 bases, with 18 bases between them. This CDR3 comprises 16 residues. Amplified regions were TCR beta CDR3 sequences from RNA transcripts. Researchers ran a first-round RT-PCR on the TCR CDR3 using the HTBI primer set. One entry per CDR3 protein results from TCRdb running MiXCR on the multiplex PCR reads. The sample consists of under 750,000 distinct CDR3 sequences, roughly 20% of them appearing once. The sample holds a few counts of this clonotype.

Sequencing used blood. The chain recombines TRBV11-2 with TRBJ2-5, with D maybe TRBD1 (6 bases). The sequence derives from a woman between 50 and 59 years old with Graves' hyperthyroidism that later progressed to Graves' ophthalmopathy. CDR3 in amino acids: CASSLWDPTTGETQYF. In nucleotides, the CDR3 is TGTGCCAGCAGCTTATGGGACCCTACAACAGGGGAGACCCAGTACTTC. The full variable domain, completed using reference TRBV11-2 and TRBJ2-5, is EAGVAQSPRYKIIEKRQSVAFWCNPISGHATLYWYQQILGQGPKLLIQFQNNGVVDDSQLPKDRFSAERLKGVDSTLKIQPAKLEDSAVYLCASSLWDPTTGETQYFGPGTRLLVL.